This record concerns one T cell receptor (beta chain) sequence. The antigen it binds to is not known. Nothing much larger sits one base from this clone, and base qualities are not available. The data were obtained in a study of cytomegalovirus exposure and HLA in healthy donors (dated by TCRdb to between 2016 and 2019). Looking at the study overall: An earlier analysis of roughly 570 of the donors reported 276 Gb of sequence data and 95 million to 140 million unique TCR beta sequences obtained from approximately 180 million T cells. A separate validation cohort of approximately 120 different subjects was used in addition to the roughly 620-subject first cohort. Class I and class II HLA loci were covered by the typing at four-digit resolution. All discovery cohort repertoires had been generated on a single sequencing platform. About five DR-DQ haplotypes were handled as single units for association and clustering, since linkage in the cohort was strong. In a later genetic analysis, genome-wide SNP genotypes for about three fifths of the 666 donors were used, and that subset was treated as a discovery cohort. The number of donors typed differed by locus, with about 629-630 for A, B, C, DRB1 and DQB1, 522 for DQA1, 600 to 610 for DPA1, and under 490 for DPB1. An earlier analysis of some 600 of the donors applied high-throughput TCR beta sequencing to assess whether each TCR beta V gene segment acted as functional or pseudogenic. Donor age, sex, ethnicity and CMV serostatus were collected together with the repertoire data. Among roughly 400 genotyped donors of the cohort, an average of roughly 230,000 unique TCR beta nucleotide sequences was sequenced per donor, of which approximately 19% were non-productive. In the later analysis, no new phenotypic data were used to find candidate immune exposures; instead, reliance was placed on TCR beta sequences and their occurrence across donors. The study aimed to test whether cataloging public T cell receptors could reveal signatures of past pathogen exposure. A later analysis re-examined previously published TCR beta repertoires from several hundred donors and added high-resolution HLA genotyping to investigate patterns of TCR occurrence. Of the 300 to 500 genotyped donors, less than 85% were placed in the genetic ancestry cluster associated with self-reported Caucasian donors. The T cell repertoires of 670 or so subjects were profiled by immunosequencing and related to cytomegalovirus serostatus. To predict cytomegalovirus infection status, the study brought together high-throughput TCR immunosequencing, statistical association of individual TCRs with disease status, and machine learning. Approximately 310 gigabases of sequencing data and approximately 93 million unique TCR sequences were included in an early release covering several hundred HLA-typed donors.

Libraries were made using the immunoSEQ multiplex PCR assay. For the multiplex PCR, a mixture combining 60 forward primers for TCR Vbeta segments and 13 reverse primers for TCR Jbeta segments was used. The CDR3 region of rearranged TCR beta genes was amplified from genomic DNA by a multiplex PCR assay. The amplified TCR beta libraries were sequenced on the Illumina HiSeq System as 87-base-pair reads. In the authors' own workflow: In a later analysis, 77 million or so unique TCR beta chains were counted across the approximately 640 repertoires, and roughly 11 million of these chains were shared by at least two donors. Raw reads were error-corrected and collapsed into unique sequences with a nearest-neighbor algorithm that merged closely related sequences to remove PCR and sequencing errors. To assign V, D and J gene segments, CDR3 sequences were aligned to IMGT reference sequences. For a sequence to be retained, a match of at least six nucleotides was required to both a V gene segment and a J gene segment. A rearrangement counted as productive if the CDR3 had no stop codons and remained in frame with V and J, and every other rearrangement counted as non-productive. Following IMGT convention, CDR3 was defined as the stretch from the second conserved V-encoded cysteine up to the conserved J-encoded phenylalanine. The earlier analysis of some 540 of the donors excluded any sequence lacking an unambiguous match to a single V gene segment. An earlier analysis of 500 to 700 of the donors classified V segments as functional when productive rearrangements were above 56.7% and as segregating when the standard deviation between donors was above 5%. To diagnose cytomegalovirus status from the catalog of TCR beta chain sequences, a statistical classification framework was built. A later analysis assigned V and J genes by comparing TCR nucleotide sequences with IMGT/GENE-DB human TR gene sequences. A later analysis assigned CDR3 sequences and most-parsimonious VDJ recombination scenarios with the TCRdist pipeline. In a later analysis, each TCR beta chain was defined by its CDR3 amino acid sequence together with its V-gene family, and reads lacking a unique V-gene family were excluded. In a later analysis, 450 to 600 highly shared, low-generation-probability nucleotide sequences were removed to address suspected cross-contamination and a sequencing artifact. A later analysis calculated a clonal expansion index for each public chain from normalized within-repertoire ranks of inferred template counts. A later analysis computed generation probabilities with a VDJ recombination model fitted to out-of-frame rearrangements, and checked the results against IGoR. A later analysis scored TCR-TCR, TCR-HLA and TCR-CMV co-occurrence with hypergeometric tests, applying a repertoire-size bias correction to TCR pairs. A later analysis estimated false discovery rates by permuting HLA or CMV assignments 20 times. A later analysis grouped co-occurring TCRs with DBSCAN, adding TCRdist sequence similarity when clustering within HLA-allele-positive subsets. Co-occurrence clustering excluded repertoires with fewer than 30,000 or more than 120,000 public chains, plus five with anomalous nucleotide sharing. TCRdb obtained this table from immuneACCESS and retained in-frame rearrangements with V and J assigned. These tables miss some clones; where compared with another copy, unresolved V genes account for less than half of the shortfall, and the remainder is unexplained. V and J calls and clone size are given by that table; D and trimming were obtained from the DNA. A total of about 140,000 clones appear in this sample, around 73% of them only once. Jointly, the top ten make up around 1.5% of the sample.

In total, 666 healthy bone marrow donors made up the cohort. All cohort members were sampled while nominally healthy, although unrecorded immune exposures were likely present. The donor tested CMV seronegative, placing the donor among the 300 to 400 seronegative members of the cohort. Every donor gave a peripheral blood sample, and the peripheral blood mononuclear cells from that sample were used for TCR beta sequencing. The Qiagen DNeasy Blood Extraction Kit was used to extract genomic DNA from the blood cell samples. Results and caveats for the whole study, not just this receptor: Several of the top co-occurrence clusters appeared to be linked to parvovirus B19, influenza, CMV and Epstein-Barr virus, according to a later analysis. A group of highly shared sequence variants was considered likely to be a technical artifact of the sequencing pipeline. CMV serostatus was the only immune exposure information available for the cohort. Some IMGT-functional V segments, including TRBV6-2 and TRBV6-3, could not be told apart with the 87-base-pair reads, so those segments were excluded. In a later genetic analysis, a missense DCLRE1C variant was associated with V-gene and J-gene trimming of TCR beta chains, and the association was replicated in an independent cohort. A total of roughly 160 TCR beta chains were listed by the study as associated with cytomegalovirus. A later analysis found that most CMV-associated TCR beta chains appeared HLA-restricted, with HLA associations seemingly driven largely by CMV exposure. Strong co-occurrence of HLA alleles, especially DR and DQ, made assigning TCR associations to individual alleles difficult. The earlier analysis of 587 of the donors excluded 15 to 20 rarely observed V segments, including chromosome 9 orphons, because counts were too low. Broadly in line with IMGT annotations, most TCR beta V segments showed up in productive rearrangements about 90% or about 30% of the time in an earlier analysis of around 600 of the donors. In vitro tests confirmed that a few of the cytomegalovirus-associated TCR beta chains recognize cytomegalovirus antigens. A later analysis found that HLA-associated TCR beta chains were more clonally expanded and had lower generation probabilities than equally common non-associated chains. Roughly uniform sequencing depth across donors was assumed in presence/absence analyses, although this assumption may not hold. A further reported finding was that TCR beta sequences accurately predicted the HLA-A and HLA-B alleles for most subjects in the first cohort. Most TCR sequences were seen in very few donors, while some public TCRs were found in many individuals. At a false discovery rate of 0.05, a later analysis linked under 20,000 TCR beta sequences to specific HLA alleles. In a later genetic analysis, fewer N-insertions in productive TCRs were reported among donors in an Asian-associated ancestry cluster than the 666-donor mean. Because some donors lacked HLA typing at each locus, the association tests relied only on the typed subset. Correlated functional status among segregating V segments might reflect linkage disequilibrium, but an unknown experimental factor could not be ruled out. A later analysis found that TCR association rates varied across HLA loci, with DRB1 alleles showing the most associated TCRs and HLA-C alleles the fewest. Cytomegalovirus status was reported to be diagnosed by the classifier with high specificity and sensitivity in both the original and validation cohorts. It was suggested by the authors that the approach could potentially be generalized to other disease states and immunological phenotypes. Only TCR beta chains were sequenced in this cohort, and the absence of alpha or paired-chain data limited detectable features.

From its cysteine to its phenylalanine, the CDR3 spans 15 amino acids. Of the read, only the CDR3 DNA is kept; its 45 bases are in frame from base 1. The V end loses 5 bases and the J end loses 5 bases, and a stretch of 18 bases separates them. According to the germline V gene, CDR1 reads MNHNS and CDR2 reads SASEGT. Sample: PBMCs. Recombination connected TRBV6-1 to TRBJ1-1; D gene: possibly TRBD1, on 5 matching bases. The source is a female donor in good health and CMV-seronegative. DNA sequence: TGTGCCAGCAGTCATGGGGGGGGGTGGTCTACTGAAGCTTTCTTT. Its protein reads: CASSHGGGWSTEAFF.